Listed below are T cell receptor beta chains from one sample, sequenced in a study of cytomegalovirus exposure and HLA in healthy donors. TCRdb's table, derived via immunoSEQ multiplex PCR, lists solely in-frame clones and lacks some. The sample holds some 200,000 clones, around 89% seen once. Sequencing used PBMCs. The receptors were gathered from a woman aged 18-29 years in good health and CMV-seronegative. Each CDR3 is given with its conserved first and last residue. The order of the fields is J gene, V gene, D gene, CDR3 length, CDR3 protein, CDR3 DNA. The D gene is left open where the match is weak.

TRBJ2-4 | TRBV15 | TRBD1 | 15 | CATSRAPGQLNIQYF | TGTGCCACCAGCAGAGCTCCGGGACAGCTAAACATTCAGTACTTC
TRBJ2-1 | TRBV7-8 | TRBD2 | 16 | CASSLSTSVDGNEQFF | TGTGCCAGCAGCTTATCTACTAGCGTGGATGGGAATGAGCAGTTCTTC
TRBJ2-7 | TRBV11-3 | TRBD2 | 15 | CASSSGTSLAYEQYF | TGTGCCAGCAGCTCCGGGACTAGCCTAGCCTACGAGCAGTACTTC
TRBJ2-5 | TRBV30 | . | 13 | CAGGGRSGGTQYF | TGTGCCGGGGGGGGCAGGTCGGGAGGGACCCAGTACTTC
TRBJ1-4 | TRBV12-5 | . | 17 | CASGLPVGTSTNEKLFF | TGTGCTAGTGGTTTGCCCGTAGGGACATCAACTAATGAAAAACTGTTTTTT
TRBJ1-4 | TRBV5-5 | . | 13 | CASSGGGNEKLFF | TGTGCCAGCAGCGGGGGGGGTAATGAAAAACTGTTTTTT
TRBJ2-7 | TRBV11-2 | . | 11 | CASSPSSVGYF | TGTGCCAGCAGCCCTAGCTCGGTCGGGTACTTC
TRBJ1-4 | TRBV5-1 | TRBD1 | 15 | CASSLIGTGDEKLFF | TGCGCCAGCAGCTTGATAGGGACAGGCGATGAAAAACTGTTTTTT
TRBJ2-7 | TRBV4-3 | TRBD2 | 20 | CASSQGATSGLLSASYEQYF | TGCGCCAGCAGCCAAGGAGCAACTAGCGGACTACTCTCAGCCTCCTACGAGCAGTACTTC
TRBJ1-4 | TRBV6-5 | . | 15 | CASSHGLATNEKLFF | TGTGCCAGCAGCCACGGACTTGCAACTAATGAAAAACTGTTTTTT
TRBJ2-3 | TRBV4-2 | . | 13 | CASSPRFTDTQYF | TGTGCCAGCAGCCCTAGGTTCACAGATACGCAGTATTTT